This TCR beta chain stems from a study of Graves' ophthalmopathy and Graves' hyperthyroidism. Study results and caveats: Blood was where most expanded thyroid clonotypes above 0.001 frequency also turned up. For separating ophthalmopathy from stable hyperthyroidism, a 13-signature model gave roughly 90% sensitivity and 80% to 84% specificity.

The count of this clonotype is one. What it binds is not known. The study amplified TCR beta CDR3 regions using RNA transcripts. HTBI primers primed a first-round RT-PCR, and a second-round multiplex PCR followed. TCRdb processed the multiplex PCR reads anew with MiXCR; each CDR3 protein has one entry. The sample consists of about 1.2 million distinct CDR3 sequences, around a third of them appearing once. What was sequenced was peripheral blood or thyroid tissue (not recorded which). This receptor was obtained from an adult man with Graves' hyperthyroidism.

The CDR3 nucleotides read TGTGCCACCAGTGCCCTCACCGGGACAGGGTCGTATGGCTACACCTTC. Its translation: CATSALTGTGSYGYTF. This chain joins TRBV24-1 and TRBJ1-2; 9 bases are a match to TRBD1. The germline V gene has CDR1 KGHDR and CDR2 SFDVKD. The CDR3 is 16 residues long. V shed 5 bases and J 5 bases; nucleotides not matched to a gene: 11.